This T cell receptor beta chain stems from a study of T cells in Graves' hyperthyroidism and ophthalmopathy. Looking at the study overall: Peripheral blood was acquired at first diagnosis, ahead of any therapy whatsoever. Study results and limitations: Blood also held most thyroid clonotypes expanded beyond 0.001. The model anticipated ophthalmopathy a median around six months pre-onset.

Amplified regions were TCR beta CDR3 sequences from RNA transcripts. TCR CDR3 regions were first amplified by RT-PCR with HTBI primers. TCRdb re-called the multiplex PCR reads with MiXCR, one entry per CDR3 protein. Of a few hundred thousand distinct CDR3 sequences in the sample, roughly 13% are singletons; the top ten hold 30% to 40%. This clonotype was seen many times. The antigen remains unidentified. The ends were cut back, 6 bases at V and 0 bases at J, with 12 bases in the middle. Germline V lookup: CDR1 DFQATT, CDR2 SNEGSKA (reference sequence). The length of the CDR3 is 14 residues. This sequence was found in a woman aged 40 to 49 with Graves' ophthalmopathy. The chain couples TRBV20-1 to TRBJ2-1; tentative D call: TRBD2 (5 bases). The sample comprised blood. In DNA, the CDR3 is TGCAGTGCCGTAAGCGGTGGCTCCTACAATGAGCAGTTCTTC. As protein: CSAVSGGSYNEQFF.